One sample yielded the 17 T cell receptor beta chains listed below, sequenced in a study of metastatic and nonmetastatic thyroid tumors. Every patient was untreated before thyroid surgery. MiXCR re-clonotyped the PCR reads for TCRdb. The sample has several thousand clones, about 31% seen once. The sequenced sample was adjacent normal tissue. The receptors stem from a female donor with papillary thyroid cancer or a benign thyroid nodule (not recorded which). Some clones in this sample may be carry-over from other donors' samples.

This clone was counted between two and nine times. This chain uses TRBV9 with TRBJ1-6, with TRBD1 matching 9 bases. Losses at the gene ends were 3 bases for V and 9 bases for J; bases not matched to a gene: 4. CDR1 and CDR2 from the germline V gene are SGDLS and YYNGEE. The CDR3 sequence is 14 residues long. The CDR3 coding sequence is TGTGCCAGCAGCGCCCAGACAGGGGGTTCACCCCTCCACTTT. The encoded protein is CASSAQTGGSPLHF.

The chain couples TRBV5-1 to TRBJ2-7; D might be TRBD2 (6 bases). The CDR3 contains 16 residues. Germline V gene sequence: CDR1 SGHRS, CDR2 YFSETQ. Trimming stripped 0 bases from V and 5 bases from J, with 18 bases between. DNA of the CDR3: TGCGCCAGCAGCTTGGCCGGGGGATGGGACTGGGACGAGCAGTACTTC. Its protein product is CASSLAGGWDWDEQYF.

To note about this clone: The CDR3 end shows no conserved phenylalanine or tryptophan, and so a read error is likely. This chain links TRBV5-6 with TRBJ1-4; D perhaps matches TRBD1 (6 bases). The length of the CDR3 is 15 residues. From germline, CDR1 is SGHDT and CDR2 YYEEEE. The CDR3 nucleotides are TGTGCCAGCAGCTTGGATACAGGGAGGGGTGAACAACTGTTTTTG. This codes for CASSLDTGRGEQLFL.

This clone was counted a few times. The chain is built from TRBV19 and TRBJ1-1; perhaps TRBD1 as D (5 bases). CDR1 is LNHDA and CDR2 is SQIVND in the germline V gene (reference sequence). V gave up 4 bases and J gave up 0 bases, with 6 bases separating them. CDR3 length: 13 residues. The CDR3 region has the DNA TGTGCCAGTAGTAGGGGGATGAACACTGAAGCTTTCTTT. Translation gives CASSRGMNTEAFF.

In its sample, this clone was seen a few times. The chain links TRBV12-3 or TRBV12-4 to TRBJ2-6; D is unclear. There are 15 residues in the CDR3. The V and J ends lost 6 bases and 0 bases respectively, with 9 bases between them. The CDR3 DNA follows: TGTGCCAGCAGCGATAGTCCCTCTGGGGCCAACGTCCTGACTTTC. Its translation: CASSDSPSGANVLTF.

The chain has TRBV6-2 or TRBV6-3 and TRBJ2-5; D is perhaps TRBD1 (6 bases). The length of the CDR3 is 14 residues. Germline loops: CDR1 MNHEY, CDR2 SVGEGT. With 6 bases removed from V and 2 bases from J, the gap between germline ends came to 13 bases. DNA of the CDR3: TGTGCCAGCAGATTGACAGGTGGACAAGAGACCCAGTACTTC. It specifies CASRLTGGQETQYF.

The chain uses TRBV19 and TRBJ1-2; unclear D gene. Looked up from germline, CDR1 is LNHDA and CDR2 is SQIVND (reference sequence). This CDR3 comprises 12 residues. Trimming took 4 bases from V and 5 from J, leaving 8 bases between them. The CDR3 DNA is TGTGCCAGTAGTACCCCCACGTATGGCTACACCTTC. It encodes CASSTPTYGYTF.

The chain couples TRBV24-1 to TRBJ2-7, with no clear D. Germline V CDR1 and CDR2: KGHDR, SFDVKD. The CDR3 extends over 13 amino acids. Trimming took 5 bases from V and 3 from J, leaving 10 bases between them. CDR3 sequence reads: CATSAGIDYEQYF. The CDR3 DNA reads as TGTGCCACCAGTGCTGGGATAGACTACGAGCAGTACTTC.

This chain joins TRBV20-1 and TRBJ1-5, with D maybe TRBD1 (6 bases). The CDR3 runs to 13 residues. In germline, CDR1 is DFQATT, CDR2 SNEGSKA (reference sequence). V was pared by 5 bases and J by 1 base, with 9 bases between. The CDR3 nucleotides read TGCAGTGCTCCCGACAGGAGCAATCAGCCCCAGCATTTT. Translation: CSAPDRSNQPQHF.

This clone counts as large (0.1 to 1%). The chain employs TRBV10-1 and TRBJ2-3, with 14 bases that match TRBD2. The V and J ends lost 4 bases and 2 bases, in that order; junction bases with no gene match: 11. The CDR3 extends over 19 amino acids. Per germline, CDR1 WNHNN and CDR2 SYGVQD (reference sequence). The CDR3 sequence is CASSGPTSGRAYDTDTQYF. The DNA of the CDR3 is TGCGCCAGCAGTGGGCCGACTAGCGGGAGGGCCTATGACACAGATACGCAGTATTTT.

The CDR3 region has the DNA TGCAGTGCTATATTCGCGGATCTCCCCTACGAGCAGTACTTC. It is translated as CSAIFADLPYEQYF. The chain has TRBV20-1 and TRBJ2-7, with D unresolved. CDR1 is DFQATT and CDR2 is SNEGSKA in the germline V gene (reference sequence). The CDR3 covers 14 residues. Trimming pared 4 bases from V and 2 bases from J, leaving 15 bases between.

This clone was observed a handful of times. The chain combines TRBV6-5 with TRBJ2-7; 11 nucleotides align to TRBD2. Germline trimming cut 1 base from V and 3 bases from J; bases unmatched to any gene: 8. The CDR3 runs to 17 residues. Per germline, CDR1 MNHEY and CDR2 SVGAGI. The CDR3 DNA sequence: TGTGCCAGCAGTTACTTGGGGAGCCTAGCGGGAGGCTACGAGCAGTACTTC. The encoded protein is CASSYLGSLAGGYEQYF.

By sample share, this clone is large. V usage is TRBV12-3 or TRBV12-4 and J usage is TRBJ2-2, with D possibly matching TRBD2 (6 bases). Trimming left V 10 bases short and J 4 bases short, with 19 bases between. The CDR3 sequence is 15 residues long. The CDR3 nucleotides are TGTGCCACACTGGCCTCGGGGGTAGGCACCGGGGAGCTGTTTTTT. Its translation is CATLASGVGTGELFF.

About this clone: The germline gene is not matched at one end of the junction; a read error may be the cause. The J gene is TRBJ2-7, the V gene TRBV7-9; D remains ambiguous. CDR1 is SEHNR and CDR2 is FQNEAQ in the germline V gene (reference sequence). The CDR3 totals 13 residues. CDR3 sequence (DNA): TGTGCCAACAGCTTAGCCCGGAGCTACGAGCAGTACTTC. It encodes CANSLARSYEQYF.

Notes on this clone: This may arise from a read error, as a much more abundant clone is one base away. The chain employs TRBV20-1 and TRBJ1-5; weak D call: TRBD1 (6 bases). The CDR3 has 15 amino acids. Per the germline V gene, CDR1 is DFQATT and CDR2 is SNEGSKA (reference sequence). CDR3: CSAGVEGGGNQPLHF. CDR3 sequence (DNA): TGCAGTGCTGGGGTGGAGGGTGGGGGCAATCAGCCCCTGCATTTT.

About this clone itself: No conserved phenylalanine or tryptophan ends this CDR3, so it is likely a read error. The limits of the CDR3 on the DNA are not certain, so only TCRdb's listed CDR3 is given. The chain is built from TRBV15 and TRBJ2-1; the table gives TRBD1 as D, unverified against the DNA. Germline V gene sequence: CDR1 LNHNV, CDR2 YYDKDF (reference sequence). The CDR3 totals 8 residues, both ends included. This chain's CDR3 is CATSRGTL.

The chain carries TRBV19 and TRBJ2-2; D is perhaps TRBD1 (5 bases). The germline gives CDR1 LNHDA, CDR2 SQIVND (reference sequence). The CDR3 totals 15 residues. V lost 0 bases to trimming and J lost 7 bases, with 12 bases between them. The CDR3 reads CASSIDGAVNGELFF. The CDR3 DNA sequence: TGTGCCAGTAGTATAGATGGGGCAGTGAACGGGGAGCTGTTTTTT.